This TCR beta chain was sequenced in a study of T cells in Graves' hyperthyroidism and ophthalmopathy. Study details: Before treatment of any kind, peripheral blood was taken at initial diagnosis.

Ophthalmopathy patients showed a Clinical Activity Score of at least 3, NOSPECS grade of at least 4 and duration under 3 months. Fresh 10 ml peripheral blood yielded PBMCs. From RNA transcripts, TCR beta CDR3 regions were amplified. HTBI primers were used for first-round RT-PCR of the TCR CDR3. Each CDR3 protein is one row after TCRdb ran MiXCR on the multiplex PCR reads. The sample holds approximately 300,000 distinct CDR3 sequences, roughly 20% seen once. Germline V gene data show CDR1 as DFQATT and CDR2 as SNEGSKA (reference sequence). V was trimmed by 7 bases and J by 4 bases, leaving 13 bases between them. CDR3 size: 12 residues.

The chain combines TRBV20-1 with TRBJ2-5; TRBD1 is a possible D gene (5 bases). The material sequenced was blood. The clonotype comes from a man aged 50 or older with Graves' ophthalmopathy. The CDR3 nucleotides are TGCAGTGAATCGCAGGGCTCAGAGACCCAGTACTTC. Translating it yields CSESQGSETQYF.